These T cell receptor beta chains were read from a single sample in a study of T-cell reconstitution after alpha-beta-depleted transplantation in children. TCRdb used MiXCR to reprocess the PCR reads, holding one entry per CDR3 protein. Of about 580,000 distinct CDR3 sequences in the sample, about a quarter were seen once. The source was PBMCs, collected before TCRalphabeta/CD19-depleted stem cell transplant. Every receptor here comes from a boy younger than two with Wiskott-Aldrich syndrome, due to receive a stem cell transplant. CDR3s include the opening cysteine and the closing phenylalanine or tryptophan. A D gene is named only where the DNA matches it firmly. Size is stated for part of the rows, as once, few or many counts, or as a class when the clone is expanded.

TRBV4-1	TRBJ1-2	-	-	CASSQVGQNYGYTF	TGCGCCAGCAGCCAAGTCGGCCAGAACTATGGCTACACCTTC
TRBV15	TRBJ1-3	-	-	CATSPPGVASLSGNTIYF	TGTGCCACCAGCCCCCCGGGGGTTGCCTCTCTCTCTGGAAACACCATATATTTT
TRBV4-1	TRBJ2-1	-	many	CASSHGDLMDEQFF	TGCGCCAGCAGCCATGGAGACCTCATGGACGAGCAGTTCTTC
TRBV6-5	TRBJ2-5	-	-	CASSYSGRRETQYF	TGTGCCAGCAGTTACTCTGGTAGGAGAGAGACCCAGTACTTC
TRBV20-1	TRBJ1-2	TRBD1	few	CSARTGGRGYGYTF	TGCAGTGCTAGAACAGGGGGAAGAGGCTATGGCTACACCTTC
TRBV18	TRBJ2-2	TRBD1	once	CASSPQGQLNTGELFF	TGTGCCAGCTCACCGCAGGGACAGTTGAACACCGGGGAGCTGTTTTTT
TRBV10-1	TRBJ2-1	TRBD2	many	CASSSHSGRVNEQFF	TGCGCCAGCAGTTCCCACAGCGGGAGGGTCAATGAGCAGTTCTTC
TRBV10-3	TRBJ2-7	TRBD2	-	CAISDGREGREQYF	TGTGCCATCAGTGATGGGCGGGAGGGCCGCGAGCAGTACTTC
TRBV5-6	TRBJ2-7	TRBD2	-	CASRNRSGRIAAQYF	TGTGCCAGCAGAAATCGGAGCGGGAGGATTGCCGCGCAGTACTTC
TRBV12-3/TRBV12-4	TRBJ2-1	TRBD2	-	CASSFRTSGGRTYNEQFF	TGTGCCAGCAGTTTTAGGACTAGCGGGGGGAGAACCTACAATGAGCAGTTCTTC
TRBV29-1	TRBJ2-5	TRBD2	-	CSVEERPSGIKTQYF	TGCAGCGTTGAAGAAAGACCTAGCGGGATAAAGACCCAGTACTTC
TRBV12-3/TRBV12-4	TRBJ1-6	-	few	CASSFSALNSPLHF	TGTGCCAGCAGTTTTTCGGCGCTTAATTCACCCCTCCACTTT
TRBV7-8	TRBJ2-1	TRBD2	-	CASSLGRAGGPYNEQFF	TGTGCCAGCAGCTTAGGACGAGCGGGAGGGCCCTACAATGAGCAGTTCTTC
TRBV6-1	TRBJ1-4	-	-	CASSVTGTTNEKLFF	TGTGCCAGCAGTGTAACAGGAACAACTAATGAAAAACTGTTTTTT
TRBV12-3/TRBV12-4	TRBJ1-2	-	few	CASTTAGEGYTF	TGTGCCAGCACCACCGCGGGGGAGGGCTACACCTTC
TRBV5-5	TRBJ2-1	TRBD2	-	CASSFPGGAGNEQFF	TGTGCCAGCAGCTTCCCCGGGGGGGCGGGCAATGAGCAGTTCTTC
TRBV28	TRBJ2-5	-	once	CASSLFEDRRGETQYF	TGTGCCAGCAGTTTATTCGAGGACAGGCGGGGAGAGACCCAGTACTTC
TRBV5-1	TRBJ2-5	TRBD2	-	CASSLFVLADQETQYF	TGCGCCAGCAGCCTTTTTGTACTAGCGGATCAAGAGACCCAGTACTTC
TRBV18	TRBJ2-2	-	few	CASSPSIAGELFF	TGTGCCAGCTCACCATCAATTGCCGGGGAGCTGTTTTTT
TRBV7-9	TRBJ2-2	-	-	CASSSTGPTTGELFF	TGTGCCAGCAGCTCCACCGGGCCAACCACCGGGGAGCTGTTTTTT
TRBV5-1	TRBJ2-3	-	-	CASSRTPMSTDTQYF	TGCGCCAGCAGCCGGACACCAATGAGCACAGATACGCAGTATTTT
TRBV21-1	TRBJ2-1	-	-	CASSKVGGSEQFF	TGTGCCAGCAGCAAAGTTGGGGGCTCGGAGCAGTTCTTC
TRBV12-3/TRBV12-4	TRBJ1-6	-	-	CASSLRGRNSPLHF	TGTGCCAGCAGTTTAAGGGGCAGGAATTCACCCCTCCACTTT
TRBV28	TRBJ2-1	TRBD2	few	CASSLGTSGTYEQFF	TGTGCCAGCAGTTTAGGGACTAGCGGGACCTATGAGCAGTTCTTC
TRBV18	TRBJ2-2	-	-	CASSALLAEGDTGELFF	TGTGCCAGCTCCGCTCTGTTAGCGGAGGGGGACACCGGGGAGCTGTTTTTT
TRBV29-1	TRBJ2-5	-	-	CSVGESQTQYF	TGCAGCGTCGGGGAGAGCCAGACCCAGTACTTC